The rows below give T cell receptor beta chains drawn from one sample of a study of cytomegalovirus exposure and HLA in healthy donors. Profiled with immunoSEQ multiplex PCR; TCRdb holds only in-frame clones, not every one. The sample contains about 100,000 clones, approximately 82% of which appear only once. The sample consisted of PBMCs. These receptors all come from a woman aged 18-35 years in good health and CMV-seronegative. The CDR3 runs from the conserved cysteine through the conserved F or W. D genes are given only for firm matches. Some rows have no size entry. The others give once, few or many, or a class for an expanded clone.

>TRBV18|TRBD1|TRBJ1-5|NA
TGTGCCAGCTCACCGCGGGCGGGACAGGGGAACAATCAGCCCCAGCATTTT
CASSPRAGQGNNQPQHF
>TRBV11-2|TRBD1|TRBJ2-5|NA
TGTGCCAGCAGCACCCACCCGGACAGGGAAGAGACCCAGTACTTC
CASSTHPDREETQYF
>TRBV9|NA|TRBJ2-3|NA
TGTGCCAGCAGCGAATCACAGGGTCGGGATACGCAGTATTTT
CASSESQGRDTQYF
>TRBV4-1|TRBD2|TRBJ2-3|NA
TGCGCCAGCCGCCGACTAGCGGGGACCACAGATACGCAGTATTTT
CASRRLAGTTDTQYF
>TRBV20-1|NA|TRBJ1-1|NA
TGCAGTGCTAGCGGACAGATTGAAGCTTTCTTT
CSASGQIEAFF
>TRBV28|NA|TRBJ1-3|NA
TGTGCCAGCAGTTTATCCCCGGTCTCTGGAAACACCATATATTTT
CASSLSPVSGNTIYF
>TRBV7-7|NA|TRBJ2-7|NA
TGTGCTAGCAGCTTAGCGGCGGGACCTAACTACGAGCAGTACTTC
CASSLAAGPNYEQYF
>TRBV10-3|NA|TRBJ1-2|NA
TGTGCCATCAGTGAGGGGCAGTCAGCTAACTATGGCTACACCTTC
CAISEGQSANYGYTF
>TRBV28|NA|TRBJ1-2|NA
TGTGCCAGCAGTCCCAAGGGGATTATCAATTATGGCTACACCTTC
CASSPKGIINYGYTF
>TRBV30|TRBD1|TRBJ1-1|NA
TGTGCCGCTGGGACAGGGGGCACTGAAGCTTTCTTT
CAAGTGGTEAFF
>TRBV19|NA|TRBJ1-2|NA
TGTGCCAGTAGTATAGGGCGGAGCTATGGCTACACCTTC
CASSIGRSYGYTF
>TRBV6-4|TRBD2|TRBJ2-3|NA
TGTGCCAGCAGTGCTCGGGGAGGGGCAGATACGCAGTATTTT
CASSARGGADTQYF
>TRBV7-9|TRBD2|TRBJ2-2|NA
TGTGCCAGCAGCTTTGGACTAGCGGCGAACACCGGGGAGCTGTTTTTT
CASSFGLAANTGELFF
>TRBV29-1|TRBD1|TRBJ2-1|NA
TGCAGCGTTGCAGGGGGAAACTACAATGAGCAGTTCTTC
CSVAGGNYNEQFF
>TRBV2|TRBD1|TRBJ1-2|NA
TGTGCCAGCAGCGACGTCGGACAGGGCCTCCTAGATGGCTACACCTTC
CASSDVGQGLLDGYTF
>TRBV6-1|TRBD2|TRBJ2-5|NA
TGTGCCAGCAGTGCTTATCAACAGGGACTAGCGGGCGGAGAGACCCAGTACTTC
CASSAYQQGLAGGETQYF
>TRBV7-9|NA|TRBJ2-1|NA
TGTGCCAGCAGCTTAGGGCCAGTCCACTACAATGAGCAGTTCTTC
CASSLGPVHYNEQFF
>TRBV25-1|NA|TRBJ2-7|once
TGTGCCAGCAGTGAGGATGGGAGTCTGGCCTACGAGCAGTACTTC
CASSEDGSLAYEQYF